This entry features one T cell receptor (beta chain) sequence. The data derive from a study of blood T cell repertoires in COVID-19. Germline lookup yields CDR1 SGHDN and CDR2 FVKESK. The CDR3 is made up of 16 amino acids. The V segment lost 0 bases and the J segment 6 bases; nucleotides outside the gene matches: 8. Produced via immunoSEQ multiplex PCR; TCRdb's table is partial and in-frame only. The table has 170,000 or so clones, about 88% seen once. This TCR derives from a woman aged 18-29 years who had recovered from COVID-19. Source material: PBMCs or T cells enriched from blood (not recorded which). This chain links TRBV14 with TRBJ2-1; 7 bases align to TRBD2. CDR3 sequence: CASSQDPAGLSNEQFF. CDR3 nucleotides: TGTGCCAGCAGCCAAGATCCAGCGGGACTCTCCAATGAGCAGTTCTTC. Filled out from reference TRBV14 and TRBJ2-1, the complete variable domain reads EAGVTQFPSHSVIEKGQTVTLRCDPISGHDNLYWYRRVMGKEIKFLLHFVKESKQDESGMPNNRFLAERTGGTYSTLKVQPAELEDSGVYFCASSQDPAGLSNEQFFGPGTRLTVL.